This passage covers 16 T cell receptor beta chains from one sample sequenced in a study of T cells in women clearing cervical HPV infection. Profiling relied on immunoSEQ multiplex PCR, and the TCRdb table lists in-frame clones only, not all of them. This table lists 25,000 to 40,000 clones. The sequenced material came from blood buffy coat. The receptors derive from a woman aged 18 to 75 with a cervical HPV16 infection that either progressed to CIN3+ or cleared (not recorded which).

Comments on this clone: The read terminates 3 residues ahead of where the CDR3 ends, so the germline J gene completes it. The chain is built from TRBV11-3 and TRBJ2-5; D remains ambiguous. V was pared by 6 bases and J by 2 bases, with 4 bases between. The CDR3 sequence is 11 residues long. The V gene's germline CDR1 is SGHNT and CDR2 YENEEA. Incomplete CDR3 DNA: TGTGCCAGCAGTCAACAAGAGACC. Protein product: CASSQQET. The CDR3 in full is CASSQQETQYF. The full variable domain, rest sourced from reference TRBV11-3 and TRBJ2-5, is EAGVVQSPRYKIIEKKQPVAFWCNPISGHNTLYWYLQNLGQGPELLIRYENEEAVDDSQLPKDRFSAERLKGVDSTLKIQPAELGDSAVYLCASSQQETQYFGPGTRLLVL.

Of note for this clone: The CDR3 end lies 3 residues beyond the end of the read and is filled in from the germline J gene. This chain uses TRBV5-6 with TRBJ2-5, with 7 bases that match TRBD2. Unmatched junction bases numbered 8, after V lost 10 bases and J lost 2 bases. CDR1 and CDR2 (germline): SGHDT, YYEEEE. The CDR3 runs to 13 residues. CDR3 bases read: TGTGCCGGAGGGGCTAGCGGTCAAGAGACC. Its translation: CAGGASGQET. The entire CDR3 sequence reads CAGGASGQETQYF.

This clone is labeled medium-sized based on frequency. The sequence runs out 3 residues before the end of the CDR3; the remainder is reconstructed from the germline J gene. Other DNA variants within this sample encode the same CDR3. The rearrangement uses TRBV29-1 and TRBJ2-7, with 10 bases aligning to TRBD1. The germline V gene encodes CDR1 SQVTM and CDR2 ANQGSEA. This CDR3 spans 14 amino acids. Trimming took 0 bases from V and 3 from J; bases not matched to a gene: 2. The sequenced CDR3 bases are TGCAGCGTTGAAGAAGGGGACAGGGGCTACGAG. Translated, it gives CSVEEGDRGYE. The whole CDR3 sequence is CSVEEGDRGYEQYF.

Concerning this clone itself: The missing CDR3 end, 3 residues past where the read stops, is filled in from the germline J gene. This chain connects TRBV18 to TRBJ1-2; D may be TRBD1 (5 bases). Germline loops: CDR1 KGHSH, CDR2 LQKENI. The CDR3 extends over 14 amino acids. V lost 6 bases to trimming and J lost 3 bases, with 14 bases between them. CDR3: CASSTAPGDYGYTF. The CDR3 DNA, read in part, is TGTGCCAGCTCGACAGCCCCGGGGGACTATGGC.

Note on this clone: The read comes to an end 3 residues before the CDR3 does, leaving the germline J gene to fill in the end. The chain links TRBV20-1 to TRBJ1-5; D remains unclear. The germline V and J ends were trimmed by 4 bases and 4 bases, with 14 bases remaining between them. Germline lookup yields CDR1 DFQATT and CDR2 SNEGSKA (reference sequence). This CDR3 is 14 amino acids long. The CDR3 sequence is CSATSPGSNQPQHF. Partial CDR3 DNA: TGCAGTGCTACTTCGCCGGGGTCTAATCAGCCC.

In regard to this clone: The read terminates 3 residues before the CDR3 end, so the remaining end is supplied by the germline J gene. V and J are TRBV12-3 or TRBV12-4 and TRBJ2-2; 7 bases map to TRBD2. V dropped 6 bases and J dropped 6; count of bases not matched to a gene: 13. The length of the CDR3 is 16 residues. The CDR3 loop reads CASRLTKRGRAGELFF. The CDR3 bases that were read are TGTGCCAGCAGGCTGACTAAGCGGGGAAGGGCCGGGGAG.

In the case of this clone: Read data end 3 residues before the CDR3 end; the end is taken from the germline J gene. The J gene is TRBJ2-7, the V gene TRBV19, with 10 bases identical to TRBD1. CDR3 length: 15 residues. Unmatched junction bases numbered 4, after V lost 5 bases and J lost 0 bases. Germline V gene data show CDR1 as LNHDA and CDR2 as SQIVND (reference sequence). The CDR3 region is CASSRDRGLSYEQYF. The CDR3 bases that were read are TGTGCCAGTAGTCGGGACAGGGGACTCTCCTACGAG.

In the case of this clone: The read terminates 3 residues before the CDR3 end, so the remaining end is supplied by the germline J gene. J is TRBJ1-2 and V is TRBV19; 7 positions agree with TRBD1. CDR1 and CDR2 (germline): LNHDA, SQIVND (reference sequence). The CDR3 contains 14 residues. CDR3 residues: CASSIGGGGYDYTF. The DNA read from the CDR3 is TGTGCCAGTAGTATCGGAGGAGGGGGCTACGAC.

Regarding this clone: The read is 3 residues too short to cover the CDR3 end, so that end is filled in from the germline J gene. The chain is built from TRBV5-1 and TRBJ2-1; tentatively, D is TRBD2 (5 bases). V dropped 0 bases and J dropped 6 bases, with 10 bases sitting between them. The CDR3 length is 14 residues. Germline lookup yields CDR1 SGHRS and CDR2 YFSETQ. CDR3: CASSLELALNEQFF. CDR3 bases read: TGCGCCAGCAGCTTGGAGCTAGCACTCAATGAG. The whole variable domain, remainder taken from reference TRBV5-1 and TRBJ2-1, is KAGVTQTPRYLIKTRGQQVTLSCSPISGHRSVSWYQQTPGQGLQFLFEYFSETQRNKGNFPGRFSGRQFSNSRSEMNVSTLELGDSALYLCASSLELALNEQFFGPGTRLTVL.

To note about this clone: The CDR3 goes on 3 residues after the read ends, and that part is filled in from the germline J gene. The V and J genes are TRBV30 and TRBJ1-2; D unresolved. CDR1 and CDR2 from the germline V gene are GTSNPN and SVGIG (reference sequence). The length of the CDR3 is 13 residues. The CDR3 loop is CAWSPGPGQGYTF. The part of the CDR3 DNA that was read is TGTGCCTGGAGTCCTGGGCCCGGTCAAGGC.

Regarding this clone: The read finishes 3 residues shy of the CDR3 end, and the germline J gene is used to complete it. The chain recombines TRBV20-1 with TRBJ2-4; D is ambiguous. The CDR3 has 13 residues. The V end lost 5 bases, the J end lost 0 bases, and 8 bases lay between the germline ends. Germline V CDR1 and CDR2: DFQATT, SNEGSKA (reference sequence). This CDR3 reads CSASRLAKNIQYF. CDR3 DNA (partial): TGCAGTGCTTCGCGGCTAGCCAAAAACATT.

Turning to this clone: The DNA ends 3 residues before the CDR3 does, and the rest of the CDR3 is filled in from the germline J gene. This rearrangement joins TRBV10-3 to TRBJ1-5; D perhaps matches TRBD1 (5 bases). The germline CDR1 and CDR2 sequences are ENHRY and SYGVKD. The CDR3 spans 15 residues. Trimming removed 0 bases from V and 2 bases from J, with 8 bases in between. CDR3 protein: CAISESGGGNQPQHF. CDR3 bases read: TGTGCCATCAGTGAGTCGGGGGGGGGCAATCAGCCC.

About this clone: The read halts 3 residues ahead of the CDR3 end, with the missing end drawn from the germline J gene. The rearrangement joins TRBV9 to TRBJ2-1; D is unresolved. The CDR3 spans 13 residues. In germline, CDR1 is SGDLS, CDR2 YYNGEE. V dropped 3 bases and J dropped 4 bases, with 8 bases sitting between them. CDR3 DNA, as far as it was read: TGTGCCAGCAGCGGGCCCTTTTACAATGAG. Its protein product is CASSGPFYNE. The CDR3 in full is CASSGPFYNEQFF.

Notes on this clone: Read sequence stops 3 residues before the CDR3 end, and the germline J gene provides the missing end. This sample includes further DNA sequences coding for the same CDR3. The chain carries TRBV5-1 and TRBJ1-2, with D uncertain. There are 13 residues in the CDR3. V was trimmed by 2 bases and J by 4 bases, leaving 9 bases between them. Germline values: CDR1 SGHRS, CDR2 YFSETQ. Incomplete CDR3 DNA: TGCGCCAGCAGCTTTAGTGAGGGCTATGGC. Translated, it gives CASSFSEGYG. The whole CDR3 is CASSFSEGYGYTF.

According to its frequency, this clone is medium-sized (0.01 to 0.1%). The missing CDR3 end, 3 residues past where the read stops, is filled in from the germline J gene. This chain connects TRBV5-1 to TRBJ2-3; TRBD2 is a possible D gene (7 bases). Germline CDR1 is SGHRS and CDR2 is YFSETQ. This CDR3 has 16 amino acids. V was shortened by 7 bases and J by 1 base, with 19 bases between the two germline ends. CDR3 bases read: TGCGCCAGCTCCCTTGGGGGGGCCCTCCGCACAGATACG. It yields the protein CASSLGGALRTDT. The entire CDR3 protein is CASSLGGALRTDTQYF.

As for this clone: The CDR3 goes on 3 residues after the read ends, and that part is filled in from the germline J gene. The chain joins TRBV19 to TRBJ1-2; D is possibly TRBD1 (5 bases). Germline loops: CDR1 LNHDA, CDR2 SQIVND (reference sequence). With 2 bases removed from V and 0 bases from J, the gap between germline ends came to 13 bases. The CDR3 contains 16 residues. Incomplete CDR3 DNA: TGTGCCAGTAGTATACTCACAGGCAACGCTAACTATGGC. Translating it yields CASSILTGNANYG. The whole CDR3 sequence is CASSILTGNANYGYTF.